The 26 T cell receptor beta chains below all came from one sample that was sequenced in a study of blood T cell repertoires in COVID-19 (dated by TCRdb to the early 2020s). Library method: the immunoSEQ multiplex PCR assay. The table comes from immuneACCESS by way of TCRdb, which keeps in-frame sequences with V and J called. Part of the clones is missing from these tables; in studies checked, under half for an unresolved V gene and the rest for unknown reasons. In this sample the table shows 280,000 or so clones, roughly 85% of which occur a single time. The ten most abundant clones make up 2% to 3% of the sample. The sample was PBMCs or T cells enriched from blood (not recorded which). The receptors originated from a woman aged 45-65 years who had recovered from COVID-19.

This clone was recorded only once. V gene TRBV24-1 combines with J gene TRBJ2-3, with D perhaps matching TRBD1 (6 bases). Trimming took 3 bases from V and 5 from J, leaving 20 bases between them. The CDR3 runs 17 residues. From germline, CDR1 is KGHDR and CDR2 SFDVKD. The CDR3 loop is CATSDLGEGVGRDTQYF. The CDR3 nucleotides are TGTGCCACCAGTGATCTGGGTGAGGGGGTGGGGAGAGATACGCAGTATTTT.

A note on this clone: Other nucleotide sequences in the sample specify the same CDR3. The rearrangement links TRBV5-1 to TRBJ1-4, with 7 nucleotides matching TRBD1. Trimming at V came to 0 bases and at J to 8 bases, leaving 4 bases not matched to a gene. Germline V gene data show CDR1 as SGHRS and CDR2 as YFSETQ. This CDR3 has 14 amino acids. The CDR3 coding sequence is TGCGCCAGCAGCTTGGGACAGGGAAGAGAAAAACTGTTTTTT. Encoded protein: CASSLGQGREKLFF.

The chain uses TRBV12-5 and TRBJ2-1; tentative D call: TRBD2 (5 bases). The germline V gene encodes CDR1 LGHNT and CDR2 FRNRAP. Deletions cut 0 bases from V and 0 bases from J, with 12 bases between. The CDR3 is 17 amino acids. CDR3 nucleotide sequence: TGTGCTAGTGGTTTGGTACGAGAGGGTCGCTCCTACAATGAGCAGTTCTTC. Its protein product is CASGLVREGRSYNEQFF.

This clone was recorded only once. The V call is TRBV3-1 (or the pseudogene TRBV3-2), the J call TRBJ2-7; 14 bases align to TRBD2. The ends lost 1 base at V and 0 bases at J; junction bases unmatched: 5. Germline V gene data show CDR1 as LGHDT and CDR2 as YNNKEL (reference sequence). The CDR3 contains 18 residues. CDR3: CASSQAPGTSGSSYEQYF. CDR3 DNA sequence: TGTGCCAGCAGCCAAGCCCCCGGGACTAGCGGGAGCTCCTACGAGCAGTACTTC.

The chain has TRBV14 and TRBJ1-1; 7 nucleotides align to TRBD1. Germline V gene data show CDR1 as SGHDN and CDR2 as FVKESK. After removal of 7 bases from V and 4 bases from J, the junction contained 9 bases not matched to a gene. This CDR3 is built from 14 residues. The CDR3 nucleotides are TGTGCCAGCATGGCGGGACAGACCATCACTGAAGCTTTCTTT. Translation gives CASMAGQTITEAFF.

This chain uses TRBV30 with TRBJ2-7; 8 positions match TRBD1. The ends lost 8 bases at V and 2 bases at J; junction bases unmatched: 5. The CDR3 covers 12 residues. Germline CDR1 reads GTSNPN; CDR2 reads SVGIG (reference sequence). For the CDR3, the DNA is TGTGCCCTAGACAGGGGTGCCTACGAGCAGTACTTC. Its protein is CALDRGAYEQYF.

The rearrangement links TRBV19 to TRBJ2-3, with TRBD2 matching 10 bases. Germline-derived CDR1 and CDR2 are LNHDA and SQIVND (reference sequence). With 3 bases clipped from V and 3 bases from J, the junction kept 6 bases outside the gene matches. The CDR3 runs to 16 residues. The CDR3: CASSIIASGGTDTQYF. CDR3 nucleotides: TGTGCCAGTAGTATTATAGCTAGCGGGGGAACAGATACGCAGTATTTT.

V and J are TRBV9 and TRBJ1-3; D is unresolved. The CDR3 runs to 13 residues. The germline CDR1 and CDR2 sequences are SGDLS and YYNGEE. V shed 0 bases and J shed 4 bases, with 5 bases lying between them. This CDR3 is CASSVGRGNTIYF. The CDR3 coding sequence is TGTGCCAGCAGCGTAGGGCGGGGAAACACCATATATTTT.

The chain combines TRBV30 with TRBJ1-1; 11 nucleotides line up with TRBD1. CDR3 length equals 17 residues. Trimming took 3 bases from V and 4 from J; bases not matched to a gene: 13. Looked up from germline, CDR1 is GTSNPN and CDR2 is SVGIG (reference sequence). The CDR3 is CAWRGGQGALIPTEAFF. The CDR3 nucleotides read TGTGCCTGGAGAGGCGGACAGGGGGCGCTTATACCCACTGAAGCTTTCTTT.

This rearrangement joins TRBV7-6 to TRBJ1-4, with TRBD1 matching over 7 bases. This CDR3 has 13 amino acids. Germline CDR1 SGHVS, CDR2 FNYEAQ. Trimming at V came to 1 base and at J to 8 bases, leaving 1 base not matched to a gene. The chain's CDR3 is CASSLDRGEKLFF. CDR3 coding DNA: TGTGCCAGCAGCTTAGACAGGGGCGAAAAACTGTTTTTT.

J is TRBJ1-1 and V is TRBV7-9; 7 positions match TRBD1. The CDR3 spans 15 residues. The germline gives CDR1 SEHNR, CDR2 FQNEAQ (reference sequence). Losses at the gene ends were 1 base for V and 1 base for J; bases not matched to a gene: 3. CDR3 region: CASSLGGQRNTEAFF. For the CDR3, the DNA is TGTGCCAGCAGCTTAGGGGGACAGCGGAACACTGAAGCTTTCTTT.

This rearrangement joins TRBV5-1 to TRBJ2-7; tentatively, D is TRBD1 (5 bases). CDR3 length equals 17 residues. The V gene lost 4 bases and the J gene lost 3 bases, with 23 bases spanning the gap. Germline V gene data show CDR1 as SGHRS and CDR2 as YFSETQ. CDR3 in amino acids: CASSPTNPGKTGYEQYF. CDR3 DNA: TGCGCCAGCAGCCCAACAAACCCAGGGAAGACTGGCTACGAGCAGTACTTC.

A note on this clone: At the DNA level, this CDR3 is encoded by other sequences in the same sample as well. This chain joins TRBV6-6 and TRBJ1-2, with TRBD1 matching 7 bases. Trimming at V came to 5 bases and at J to 3 bases, leaving 3 bases not matched to a gene. The V gene's germline CDR1 is MNHNY and CDR2 SVGAGI (reference sequence). The CDR3 length is 13 residues. The CDR3 region is CASSPTGDYGYTF. CDR3 coding DNA: TGTGCCAGCAGTCCCACAGGGGACTATGGCTACACCTTC.

The V gene is TRBV30, the J gene TRBJ1-5; the match to TRBD1 covers 7 bases. The J segment lost 6 bases and the V segment lost 4 bases, leaving 6 bases of the junction unmatched. Germline lookup yields CDR1 GTSNPN and CDR2 SVGIG (reference sequence). This CDR3 region has 13 residues. The CDR3 nucleotides are TGTGCCTGGAACGACAGGGCCCTTCAGCCCCAGCATTTT. Translated: CAWNDRALQPQHF. Complete variable domain (other parts from reference TRBV30 and TRBJ1-5): SQTIHQWPATLVQPVGSPLSLECTVEGTSNPNLYWYRQAAGRGLQLLFYSVGIGQISSEVPQNLSASRPQDRQFILSSKKLLLSDSGFYLCAWNDRALQPQHFGDGTRLSIL.

V is TRBV23-1 and J is TRBJ1-5; 10 nucleotides align to TRBD1. TRBV23-1 is an ORF; its function is uncertain. V was clipped by 1 base and J by 6 bases; unmatched bases: 6. This CDR3 contains 16 residues. Here the CDR3 reads CASSQYDRGPGQPQHF. The CDR3 nucleotides are TGCGCCAGCAGTCAATACGACAGGGGGCCAGGTCAGCCCCAGCATTTT.

This chain joins TRBV28 and TRBJ1-2; possibly TRBD1 for D (5 bases). V was shortened by 1 base and J by 2 bases, with 11 bases between the two germline ends. CDR3 size: 15 residues. In germline, CDR1 is MDHEN, CDR2 SYDVKM. In nucleotides, the CDR3 is TGTGCCAGCAGTTTATACCCAGACAGAAACTATGGCTACACCTTC. Translating it yields CASSLYPDRNYGYTF.

This rearrangement joins TRBV15 to TRBJ1-5; D is unresolved. CDR1 is LNHNV, CDR2 YYDKDF, per germline (reference sequence). Trimming took 0 bases from V and 9 from J, leaving 12 bases between them. The CDR3 sequence is 14 residues long. CDR3 sequence: CATSRERGSGPQHF. In DNA form, the CDR3 reads TGTGCCACCAGCAGAGAGCGAGGGAGTGGGCCCCAGCATTTT.

This clone was counted only a few times. CDR3 DNA sequence: TGTGCCTGGATGTTAACGGGGGACGGCTACACCTTC. Translation gives CAWMLTGDGYTF. This chain joins TRBV30 and TRBJ1-2, with TRBD1 as a possible D gene (5 bases). With 4 bases removed from V and 8 bases from J, the gap between germline ends came to 14 bases. From germline, CDR1 is GTSNPN and CDR2 SVGIG (reference sequence). The CDR3 runs 12 residues.

The chain carries TRBV30 and TRBJ1-2, with D unclear. Trimming stripped 2 bases from V and 2 bases from J, with 12 bases between. The CDR3 covers 14 residues. Germline lookup yields CDR1 GTSNPN and CDR2 SVGIG (reference sequence). This CDR3 is CAWSNSEGNYGYTF. In nucleotides, the CDR3 is TGTGCCTGGAGTAACAGTGAGGGCAACTATGGCTACACCTTC.

The chain recombines TRBV6-1 with TRBJ2-1; D is undetermined. Trimming cost V 2 bases and J 8 bases, with 19 bases left between them. The CDR3 is 16 residues long. Germline CDR1 reads MNHNS; CDR2 reads SASEGT. The CDR3 sequence is CASSESSQRFGYEQFF. In DNA form, the CDR3 reads TGTGCCAGCAGTGAAAGTTCCCAGCGCTTTGGGTATGAGCAGTTCTTC.

V gene TRBV19 combines with J gene TRBJ1-3; 7 bases are a match to TRBD1. Unmatched junction bases numbered 8, after V lost 9 bases and J lost 3 bases. The length of the CDR3 is 14 residues. Germline V gives CDR1 LNHDA, CDR2 SQIVND (reference sequence). This CDR3 reads CASETGDSGNTIYF. The CDR3 DNA is TGTGCCAGCGAAACAGGGGATAGTGGAAACACCATATATTTT.

The CDR3 coding sequence is TGCAGCGTTTCAAAGGGAGATGGCTACACCTTC. Its protein is CSVSKGDGYTF. The chain has TRBV29-1 and TRBJ1-2; no reliable D call. The CDR3 sequence is 11 residues long. Per the germline V gene, CDR1 is SQVTM and CDR2 is ANQGSEA. Trimming left V 5 bases short and J 6 bases short, with 10 bases between.

Comment on this clone: The same CDR3 also results from other DNA sequences found in this sample. Written as DNA, the CDR3 is TGTGCCAGCAGCGCGACCACCACCTCTAAACAGGGGGTCTACACTGAAGCTTTCTTT. Its translation: CASSATTTSKQGVYTEAFF. The chain has TRBV11-2 and TRBJ1-1; 8 bases fit TRBD1. CDR3 length equals 19 residues. Per the germline V gene, CDR1 is SGHAT and CDR2 is FQNNGV. The J segment lost 3 bases and the V segment lost 5 bases, leaving 20 bases of the junction unmatched.

The table lists this clone with a few counts. The J gene is TRBJ1-1, the V gene TRBV5-1; D not resolved. Deletions cut 0 bases from V and 4 bases from J, with 13 bases between. Germline CDR1 and CDR2: SGHRS and YFSETQ. This CDR3 region has 15 residues. CDR3 residues: CASSLEVRGSTEAFF. In DNA form, the CDR3 reads TGCGCCAGCAGCTTGGAGGTGCGGGGTTCCACTGAAGCTTTCTTT.

This clone has only one observation. The chain links TRBV7-2 to TRBJ2-7; 10 nucleotides agree with TRBD2. The V gene end was trimmed by 3 bases and the J gene end by 5 bases; junction bases not matched to a gene: 7. CDR1 SGHTA and CDR2 FQGNSA come from the germline V gene. The length of the CDR3 is 15 residues. CDR3 in amino acids: CASSFNLAGVNEQYF. The DNA for the CDR3 is TGTGCCAGCAGCTTCAATCTAGCGGGAGTCAACGAGCAGTACTTC. Full variable domain (rest looked up from reference TRBV7-2 and TRBJ2-7): GAGVSQSPSNKVTEKGKDVELRCDPISGHTALYWYRQSLGQGLEFLIYFQGNSAPDKSGLPSDRFSAERTGGSVSTLTIQRTQQEDSAVYLCASSFNLAGVNEQYFGPGTRLTVT.

This clone was detected only a few times. The chain links TRBV19 to TRBJ2-7, with D possibly being TRBD2 (7 bases). V was shortened by 6 bases and J by 6 bases, with 15 bases between the two germline ends. This CDR3 has 13 residues. The germline V gene has CDR1 LNHDA and CDR2 SQIVND (reference sequence). The CDR3 coding sequence is TGTGCCAGTAGAGGGAGGGGGAAGGGCGAGCAGTACTTC. Translation: CASRGRGKGEQYF. Variable domain in full (rest from reference TRBV19 and TRBJ2-7): DGGITQSPKYLFRKEGQNVTLSCEQNLNHDAMYWYRQDPGQGLRLIYYSQIVNDFQKGDIAEGYSVSREKKESFPLTVTSAQKNPTAFYLCASRGRGKGEQYFGPGTRLTVT.